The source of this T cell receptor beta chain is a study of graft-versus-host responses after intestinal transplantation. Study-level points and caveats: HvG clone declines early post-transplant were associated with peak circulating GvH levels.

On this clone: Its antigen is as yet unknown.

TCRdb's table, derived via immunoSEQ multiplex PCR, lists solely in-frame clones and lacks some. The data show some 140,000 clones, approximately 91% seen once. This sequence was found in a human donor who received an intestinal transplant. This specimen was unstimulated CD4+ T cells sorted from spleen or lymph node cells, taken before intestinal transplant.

CDR3: CASSSLPTNTGELFF. CDR3 nucleotides: TGTGCCAGCAGCTCATTACCCACGAACACCGGGGAGCTGTTTTTT. This sequence joins TRBV7-2 and TRBJ2-2; no firm D call. The CDR3 extends over 15 amino acids. Trimming shortened V by 4 bases and J by 0 bases, and 9 bases separated the two germline ends. Germline lookup yields CDR1 SGHTA and CDR2 FQGNSA. Using reference TRBV7-2 and TRBJ2-2 for the parts outside the CDR3, the full variable domain is GAGVSQSPSNKVTEKGKDVELRCDPISGHTALYWYRQSLGQGLEFLIYFQGNSAPDKSGLPSDRFSAERTGGSVSTLTIQRTQQEDSAVYLCASSSLPTNTGELFFGEGSRLTVL.